Given below is one T cell receptor beta chain in context. Its matching antigen is unknown. The CDR3 contains 13 residues. CDR1 SEHNR and CDR2 FQNEAQ come from the germline V gene (reference sequence). V was pared by 6 bases and J by 7 bases, with 15 bases between. Treatment: approximately 18 received Ad26.COV2.S at low or high dose, single or two shots; about 5 received placebo; per-sample allocation not given. Following the first vaccine or placebo injection, samples were taken on day 63. It was an adult aged 18-55 years in Boston who was the donor. An Ad26 vector expressing Wuhan-strain SARS-CoV-2 spike constituted the vaccine. This entry is derived from a study of Ad26.COV2.S vaccination and SARS-CoV-2 variants. The protocol was immunoSEQ multiplex PCR, while the TCRdb copy is restricted to in-frame clones and leaves out a portion. Of about 260,000 clones listed, roughly 85% are singletons. Notes on the study in general: Breadth and depth estimates from TCRs may understate total T cell responses.

The starting material was peripheral blood, obtained in a trial of Ad26.COV2.S vaccine versus placebo. This TCR was sampled from a person aged 18 to 59 who received the Ad26.COV2.S COVID-19 vaccine or a placebo. V and J are TRBV7-9 and TRBJ1-1; the D gene is possibly TRBD1 (6 bases). CDR3 sequence reads: CASSLAGGSEAFF. CDR3 DNA sequence: TGTGCCAGCAGTCTAGCGGGGGGCAGTGAAGCTTTCTTT.